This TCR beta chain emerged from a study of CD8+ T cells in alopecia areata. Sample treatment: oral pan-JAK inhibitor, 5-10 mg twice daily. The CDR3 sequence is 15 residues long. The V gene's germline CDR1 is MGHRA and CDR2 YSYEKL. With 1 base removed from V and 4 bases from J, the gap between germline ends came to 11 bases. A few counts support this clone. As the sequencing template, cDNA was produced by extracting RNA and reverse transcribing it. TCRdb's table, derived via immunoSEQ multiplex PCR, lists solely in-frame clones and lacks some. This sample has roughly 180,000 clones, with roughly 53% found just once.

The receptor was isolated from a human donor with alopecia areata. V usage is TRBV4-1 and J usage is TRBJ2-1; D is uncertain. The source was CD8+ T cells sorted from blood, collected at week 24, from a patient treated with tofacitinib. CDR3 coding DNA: TGCGCCAGCAGCCAAGGGGATGTGGGGTACAATGAGCAGTTCTTC. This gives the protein CASSQGDVGYNEQFF.